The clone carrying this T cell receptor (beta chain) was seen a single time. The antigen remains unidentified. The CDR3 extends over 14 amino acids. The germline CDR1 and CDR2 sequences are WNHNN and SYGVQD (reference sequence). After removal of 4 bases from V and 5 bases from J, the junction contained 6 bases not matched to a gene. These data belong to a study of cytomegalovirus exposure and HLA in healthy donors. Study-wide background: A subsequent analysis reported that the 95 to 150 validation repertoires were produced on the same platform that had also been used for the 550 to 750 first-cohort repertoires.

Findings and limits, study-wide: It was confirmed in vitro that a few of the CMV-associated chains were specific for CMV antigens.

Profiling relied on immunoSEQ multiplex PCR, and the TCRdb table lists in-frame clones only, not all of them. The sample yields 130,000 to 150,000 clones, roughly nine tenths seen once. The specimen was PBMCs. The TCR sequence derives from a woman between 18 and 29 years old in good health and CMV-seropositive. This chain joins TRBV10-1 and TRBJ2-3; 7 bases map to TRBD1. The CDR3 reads CASSGGGAGDTQYF. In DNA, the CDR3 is TGCGCCAGCAGTGGAGGGGGCGCCGGAGATACGCAGTATTTT.